Below, 23 T cell receptor beta chains from the same sample are listed, as sequenced in a study of control samples from healthy donors and cancer patients (dated by TCRdb to 2018 to 2021). The library was prepared using the immunoSEQ multiplex PCR assay. Not all clones reach the TCRdb copy of this immuneACCESS table, which keeps in-frame sequences only. Checked studies attribute under half of the gap to unresolved V genes and leave the rest unexplained. The sample's table covers roughly 190,000 clones. The leading ten clones occupy 2.2% of the sample. The specimen was blood. These receptors were obtained from a woman in her 30s in good health.

This chain connects TRBV5-1 to TRBJ1-2; TRBD1 agrees at 7 bases. Trimming took 0 bases from V and 4 from J; bases not matched to a gene: 3. The CDR3 consists of 14 residues. Per germline, CDR1 SGHRS and CDR2 YFSETQ. The CDR3 loop is CASSLGGQSYGYTF. DNA of the CDR3: TGCGCCAGCAGCTTGGGGGGACAGAGCTATGGCTACACCTTC.

The rearrangement uses TRBV7-2 and TRBJ1-4; D perhaps matches TRBD1 (5 bases). V gave up 0 bases and J gave up 8 bases, with 10 bases separating them. The germline CDR1 and CDR2 sequences are SGHTA and FQGNSA. This CDR3 region has 14 residues. DNA of the CDR3: TGTGCCAGCAGCTTAGCGGGGCGACGAGAAAAACTGTTTTTT. The encoded protein is CASSLAGRREKLFF.

The chain links TRBV28 to TRBJ1-6; D remains ambiguous. Trimming shortened V by 4 bases and J by 0 bases, and 7 bases separated the two germline ends. This CDR3 comprises 15 residues. From germline, CDR1 is MDHEN and CDR2 SYDVKM. The CDR3 protein is CASSSPSSYNSPLHF. CDR3 DNA sequence: TGTGCCAGCAGTTCCCCGAGCTCCTATAATTCACCCCTCCACTTT. The full variable domain, with the rest looked up from reference TRBV28 and TRBJ1-6, is DVKVTQSSRYLVKRTGEKVFLECVQDMDHENMFWYRQDPGLGLRLIYFSYDVKMKEKGDIPEGYSVSREKKERFSLILESASTNQTSMYLCASSSPSSYNSPLHFGNGTRLTVT.

V and J are TRBV5-6 and TRBJ1-2; D is perhaps TRBD1 (6 bases). V was cut by 4 bases and J by 8 bases, with 15 bases left in between. Germline CDR1 SGHDT, CDR2 YYEEEE. The CDR3 is 13 amino acids. CDR3: CASSPPGAGGYTF. CDR3 DNA sequence: TGTGCCAGCAGCCCCCCGGGGGCAGGAGGCTACACCTTC.

The gene calls are TRBV12-3 or TRBV12-4 and TRBJ2-1; 7 bases fit TRBD1. This CDR3 has 12 residues. The V segment lost 7 bases and the J segment 9 bases; nucleotides outside the gene matches: 6. The DNA of the CDR3 is TGTGCCAGCAACAGGGGTAGGGGTGAGCAGTTCTTC. Translating gives CASNRGRGEQFF.

The chain has TRBV7-9 and TRBJ1-2; D perhaps matches TRBD1 (5 bases). Germline CDR1 and CDR2: SEHNR and FQNEAQ (reference sequence). The CDR3 runs to 16 residues. Trimming cost V 3 bases and J 4 bases, with 18 bases left between them. For the CDR3, the DNA is TGTGCCAGCAGCTTTGAGTCCACCCGGGGGTTCTATGGCTACACCTTC. This sequence encodes CASSFESTRGFYGYTF.

The rearrangement uses TRBV5-1 and TRBJ2-3, with D perhaps matching TRBD1 (5 bases). Germline V gene sequence: CDR1 SGHRS, CDR2 YFSETQ. V lost 3 bases to trimming and J lost 4 bases, with 18 bases between them. The CDR3 runs to 16 residues. CDR3 sequence (DNA): TGCGCCAGCAGCTCCCCTAGGGGTCCCCGCCCAGATACGCAGTATTTT. It encodes CASSSPRGPRPDTQYF.

This chain uses TRBV6-6 with TRBJ2-2; 7 nucleotides agree with TRBD1. Germline V CDR1 and CDR2: MNHNY, SVGAGI (reference sequence). The CDR3 runs 13 residues. Trimming at V came to 7 bases and at J to 3 bases, leaving 2 bases not matched to a gene. The CDR3 region is CASIDRDTGELFF. CDR3 DNA sequence: TGTGCCAGCATTGACAGGGACACCGGGGAGCTGTTTTTT.

The chain joins TRBV11-3 to TRBJ1-3; D gene ambiguous. V shed 4 bases and J shed 0 bases, with 4 bases lying between them. Germline assignment: CDR1 SGHNT and CDR2 YENEEA. The CDR3 consists of 13 residues. The CDR3 DNA reads TGTGCCAGCAGCTCGTACTCTGGAAACACCATATATTTT. This gives the protein CASSSYSGNTIYF.

The rearrangement links TRBV19 to TRBJ2-7; D is tentatively TRBD1 or TRBD2 (5 bases each). V was cut by 2 bases and J by 3 bases, with 11 bases left in between. Germline V gene lookup returns CDR1 LNHDA and CDR2 SQIVND (reference sequence). This CDR3 has 14 residues. The CDR3 bases are TGTGCCAGTAGTATAAGTACGGGGCTCTACGAGCAGTACTTC. Its translation is CASSISTGLYEQYF. The whole variable domain, filled in from reference TRBV19 and TRBJ2-7, reads DGGITQSPKYLFRKEGQNVTLSCEQNLNHDAMYWYRQDPGQGLRLIYYSQIVNDFQKGDIAEGYSVSREKKESFPLTVTSAQKNPTAFYLCASSISTGLYEQYFGPGTRLTVT.

This chain joins TRBV27 and TRBJ1-5; D remains ambiguous. This CDR3 has 15 residues. V lost 4 bases and J lost 1, with 11 bases in between. Germline CDR1 is MNHEY and CDR2 is SMNVEV (reference sequence). The CDR3 bases are TGTGCCAGCAGTTCCCCCCCACCAAGCAATCAGCCCCAGCATTTT. This encodes CASSSPPPSNQPQHF.

CDR3 residues: CATSVRPGLAGYTDTQYF. The DNA of the CDR3 is TGTGCCACCAGTGTACGGCCAGGGCTGGCTGGTTACACAGATACGCAGTATTTT. The chain couples TRBV24-1 to TRBJ2-3; possible D gene TRBD1, 5 bases. V was clipped by 5 bases and J by 2 bases, with 22 bases between them. The CDR3 has 18 amino acids. Germline CDR1 KGHDR, CDR2 SFDVKD.

The J gene is TRBJ2-3, the V gene TRBV14, with 7 bases identical to TRBD2. This CDR3 comprises 17 residues. Germline trimming cut 1 base from V and 0 bases from J; bases unmatched to any gene: 7. The germline gives CDR1 SGHDN, CDR2 FVKESK. Here the CDR3 reads CASSQGGTIFSTDTQYF. CDR3 DNA: TGTGCCAGCAGCCAAGGCGGGACTATTTTTAGCACAGATACGCAGTATTTT.

The chain joins TRBV28 to TRBJ2-7; D is possibly TRBD2 (5 bases). With 4 bases removed from V and 0 bases from J, the gap between germline ends came to 13 bases. CDR1 is MDHEN and CDR2 is SYDVKM in the germline V gene. The CDR3 has 15 amino acids. CDR3 sequence: CASSSPAGYSYEQYF. The CDR3 bases are TGTGCCAGCAGTTCCCCGGCGGGTTACTCCTACGAGCAGTACTTC.

The chain recombines TRBV6-5 with TRBJ1-2; 9 bases map to TRBD1. Germline V gene sequence: CDR1 MNHEY, CDR2 SVGAGI. The V segment lost 6 bases and the J segment 7 bases; nucleotides outside the gene matches: 9. The CDR3 loop spans 14 amino acids. CDR3 DNA sequence: TGTGCCAGCAGCCCCGGGACAGGGTATAGTGGCTACACCTTC. Translated: CASSPGTGYSGYTF.

This rearrangement joins TRBV27 to TRBJ2-7; no clear D gene. Germline loops: CDR1 MNHEY, CDR2 SMNVEV (reference sequence). This CDR3 comprises 16 residues. The ends were cut back, 7 bases at V and 0 bases at J, with 19 bases in the middle. The CDR3, as DNA: TGTGCCAGCAAGTACTGGAAGGCCTCAGGCTCCTACGAGCAGTACTTC. Residues: CASKYWKASGSYEQYF.

The rearrangement links TRBV7-2 to TRBJ2-2; perhaps TRBD2 as D (6 bases). CDR1 and CDR2 (germline): SGHTA, FQGNSA. V lost 4 bases and J 5 bases, leaving 11 bases between the germline ends. The CDR3 loop spans 14 amino acids. The CDR3 DNA reads TGTGCCAGCAGCTATGGAGGGTATACCGGGGAGCTGTTTTTT. This codes for CASSYGGYTGELFF. Looking up the rest from reference TRBV7-2 and TRBJ2-2 gives the full variable domain: GAGVSQSPSNKVTEKGKDVELRCDPISGHTALYWYRQSLGQGLEFLIYFQGNSAPDKSGLPSDRFSAERTGGSVSTLTIQRTQQEDSAVYLCASSYGGYTGELFFGEGSRLTVL.

The chain has TRBV5-1 and TRBJ2-1, with 8 bases lining up with TRBD2. The V segment lost 2 bases and the J segment 0 bases; nucleotides outside the gene matches: 7. CDR1 and CDR2 (germline): SGHRS, YFSETQ. There are 17 residues in the CDR3. As DNA, the CDR3 is TGCGCCAGCAGCTTCGGAATCCTAGCGGGCTCCTACAATGAGCAGTTCTTC. As protein: CASSFGILAGSYNEQFF.

The V gene is TRBV18, the J gene TRBJ2-2; no firm D call. The CDR3 totals 15 residues. Trimming stripped 0 bases from V and 3 bases from J, with 8 bases between. Germline-derived CDR1 and CDR2 are KGHSH and LQKENI. CDR3 sequence: CASSPPGPHTGELFF. The CDR3 bases are TGTGCCAGCTCACCACCGGGTCCCCACACCGGGGAGCTGTTTTTT. The variable domain in full, completed from reference TRBV18 and TRBJ2-2, reads NAGVMQNPRHLVRRRGQEARLRCSPMKGHSHVYWYRQLPEEGLKFMVYLQKENIIDESGMPKERFSAEFPKEGPSILRIQQVVRGDSAAYFCASSPPGPHTGELFFGEGSRLTVL.

The chain employs TRBV9 and TRBJ1-6, with TRBD1 matching over 7 bases. The length of the CDR3 is 17 residues. The junction had 13 bases not matched to a gene; V was cut back by 0 bases and J by 10 bases. Germline V gene sequence: CDR1 SGDLS, CDR2 YYNGEE. CDR3 nucleotides: TGTGCCAGCAGCGTAGAGAAAGGGCAGGGGGGACACTCACCCCTCCACTTT. Translated, it gives CASSVEKGQGGHSPLHF. Using reference TRBV9 and TRBJ1-6 for the parts outside the CDR3, the full variable domain is DSGVTQTPKHLITATGQRVTLRCSPRSGDLSVYWYQQSLDQGLQFLIQYYNGEERAKGNILERFSAQQFPDLHSELNLSSLELGDSALYFCASSVEKGQGGHSPLHFGNGTRLTVT.

The V gene is TRBV5-6, the J gene TRBJ1-1; D is uncertain. The ends were cut back, 5 bases at V and 0 bases at J, with 5 bases in the middle. This CDR3 is 12 amino acids long. The germline CDR1 and CDR2 sequences are SGHDT and YYEEEE. CDR3 DNA: TGTGCCAGCAGTCCGATGAACACTGAAGCTTTCTTT. The encoded protein is CASSPMNTEAFF.

The chain uses TRBV4-1 and TRBJ2-7; 8 bases fit TRBD1. The CDR3 length is 17 residues. Germline V gene lookup returns CDR1 MGHRA and CDR2 YSYEKL. The V segment lost 0 bases and the J segment 2 bases; nucleotides outside the gene matches: 9. CDR3 nucleotides: TGCGCCAGCAGCCAAGATCCCAAAGGGACAGGTGCCTACGAGCAGTACTTC. Its protein product is CASSQDPKGTGAYEQYF.

J is TRBJ2-3 and V is TRBV29-1; a possible D gene is TRBD2 (7 bases). The V end was cut by 3 bases, the J end by 2 bases, with 18 bases between. This CDR3 contains 16 residues. Germline CDR1 reads SQVTM; CDR2 reads ANQGSEA. The CDR3 protein is CSVEGAGAWVTDTQYF. In DNA, the CDR3 is TGCAGCGTTGAGGGGGCGGGGGCCTGGGTCACAGATACGCAGTATTTT.